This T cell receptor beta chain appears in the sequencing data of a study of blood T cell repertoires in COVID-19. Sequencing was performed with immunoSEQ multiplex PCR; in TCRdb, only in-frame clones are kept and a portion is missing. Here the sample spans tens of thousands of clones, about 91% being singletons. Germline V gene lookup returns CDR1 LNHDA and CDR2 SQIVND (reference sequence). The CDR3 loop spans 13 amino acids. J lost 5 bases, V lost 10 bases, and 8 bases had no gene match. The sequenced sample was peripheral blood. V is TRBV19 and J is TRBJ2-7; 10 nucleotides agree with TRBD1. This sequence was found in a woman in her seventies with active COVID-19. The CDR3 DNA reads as TGTGCCACTATAGGACAGGGGGTCAACGAGCAGTACTTC. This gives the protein CATIGQGVNEQYF. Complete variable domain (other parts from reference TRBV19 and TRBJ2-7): DGGITQSPKYLFRKEGQNVTLSCEQNLNHDAMYWYRQDPGQGLRLIYYSQIVNDFQKGDIAEGYSVSREKKESFPLTVTSAQKNPTAFYLCATIGQGVNEQYFGPGTRLTVT.